These 4 T cell receptor beta chains were all obtained from the same sample, sequenced in a study of cytomegalovirus exposure and HLA in healthy donors. Researchers ran the PCR with 60 Vbeta and 13 Jbeta primers. Generated by immunoSEQ multiplex PCR, the TCRdb table keeps only in-frame clones and is missing some. The sample shows about 140,000 clones, approximately 73% of them seen only once. Sequencing was done on a sample of PBMCs. The source of these receptors is a woman in her 40s in good health and CMV-seronegative.

As for this clone: The CDR3 does not close with the conserved phenylalanine or tryptophan, likely indicating a read error. The chain couples TRBV6-5 to TRBJ1-1; TRBD1 agrees at 8 bases. CDR3 length equals 14 residues. V gave up 6 bases and J gave up 2 bases; unmatched junction bases: 5. Germline V CDR1 and CDR2: MNHEY, SVGAGI. CDR3 coding DNA: TGTGCCAGCAGCAGGACAGGGTCAAACACTGAAGCTTTCGTT. As protein: CASSRTGSNTEAFV.

This clone was seen a handful of times. The chain combines TRBV4-1 with TRBJ2-6; TRBD1 matches at 9 bases. This CDR3 is built from 22 residues. V lost 0 bases and J lost 3; bases outside the gene matches: 18. Germline CDR1 is MGHRA and CDR2 is YSYEKL. CDR3 nucleotide sequence: TGCGCCAGCAGCCAAGACTTTCTAACCAGAGGGACAGGGAATGGTGGGGCCAACGTCCTGACTTTC. Protein product: CASSQDFLTRGTGNGGANVLTF.

This sequence joins TRBV4-2 and TRBJ2-3, with D perhaps TRBD2 (7 bases). The germline CDR1 and CDR2 sequences are LGHNA and YNFKEQ. V shed 6 bases and J shed 6 bases, with 19 bases lying between them. This CDR3 region has 15 residues. As DNA, the CDR3 is TGTGCCAGCAGTTCCAAAGAGGGGGGGTCTGATACGCAGTATTTT. Translated, it gives CASSSKEGGSDTQYF.

V usage is TRBV18 and J usage is TRBJ2-3; TRBD2 aligns across 12 bases. The CDR3 totals 17 residues. V gave up 8 bases and J gave up 2 bases; unmatched junction bases: 11. Germline V gives CDR1 KGHSH, CDR2 LQKENI. CDR3 amino acids: CASNMRGLAGITDTQYF. The CDR3 DNA reads as TGTGCCAGCAACATGAGGGGACTAGCGGGCATCACAGATACGCAGTATTTT.